This TCR beta chain was sequenced in a study of cytomegalovirus exposure and HLA in healthy donors. Study findings and constraints: TCR beta sequences reportedly predicted the HLA-A and HLA-B alleles of most subjects accurately.

60 Vbeta and 13 Jbeta primers were used in PCR. The table came from immunoSEQ multiplex PCR; TCRdb's copy has only in-frame clones and leaves some out. The table has about 170,000 clones, roughly 85% seen once. Germline values: CDR1 LNHNV, CDR2 YYDKDF (reference sequence). This CDR3 contains 14 residues. Losses at the gene ends were 6 bases for V and 4 bases for J; bases not matched to a gene: 5. Concerning this clone itself: Its antigen is unidentified.

This chain connects TRBV15 to TRBJ2-1, with 8 bases fitting TRBD1. The TCR was taken from a woman between 50 and 59 years old in good health and CMV-seropositive. Sequenced sample: PBMCs. Here the CDR3 DNA reads TGTGCCACCAGTCTTGACAGGGGATACAATGAGCAGTTCTTC. Amino acids: CATSLDRGYNEQFF.